The T cell receptor beta chain under discussion was sequenced for a study of T cells in Graves' hyperthyroidism and ophthalmopathy. Study results and caveats: Separating ophthalmopathy from stable hyperthyroidism was achieved by a 13 V-J model.

The source material, RNA transcripts, was used to amplify TCR beta CDR3 regions. First-round RT-PCR of the TCR CDR3 relied on the HTBI primer set. TCRdb processed the multiplex PCR reads anew with MiXCR; each CDR3 protein has one entry. This repertoire shows around 290,000 distinct CDR3 sequences, roughly 15% found once; its top ten account for approximately 7.9%. This clonotype was detected a few times. Its matching antigen is unknown. The germline V gene has CDR1 DFQATT and CDR2 SNEGSKA (reference sequence). V shed 5 bases and J shed 9 bases, with 16 bases lying between them. The CDR3 extends over 12 amino acids.

The specimen was blood. The chain uses TRBV20-1 and TRBJ1-1; tentative D call: TRBD1 (6 bases). This sequence was found in a woman aged 40 to 49 with Graves' hyperthyroidism. This CDR3 is CSAGVGDRKAFF. In DNA form, the CDR3 reads TGCAGTGCTGGAGTAGGCGACAGGAAAGCTTTCTTT.